Listed below are T cell receptor beta chains from one sample, sequenced in a study of shared clonotypes between healthy human individuals. The repertoire was sequenced with immunoSEQ multiplex PCR; TCRdb's copy has only in-frame clones and lacks some. The table lists approximately 1,000,000 clones, approximately 80% of them singletons. Sample: memory CD4+ T cells from PBMCs. The source is a man between 18 and 29 years old in good health. Some clones in this sample may be carry-over from other donors' samples. The CDR3 runs from the conserved cysteine through the conserved F or W. A D gene is named only where the DNA matches it firmly. Clone sizes are given selectively: once, few, many, or a class where the clone is expanded.

>TRBV6-1|TRBJ1-1|NA|NA
CASSWDPGEAFF
TGTGCCAGCAGCTGGGACCCAGGTGAAGCTTTCTTT
>TRBV7-3|TRBJ2-2|NA|NA
CASRGLNTGELFF
TGTGCCAGCAGAGGACTTAACACCGGGGAGCTGTTTTTT
>TRBV28|TRBJ2-1|NA|NA
CASSTGRGAESYNEQFF
TGTGCCAGCAGTACGGGCAGAGGGGCGGAATCCTACAATGAGCAGTTCTTC
>TRBV10-3|TRBJ2-5|NA|TRBD1
CAISSRQGQETQYF
TGTGCCATCAGTTCCCGACAGGGTCAAGAGACCCAGTACTTC
>TRBV10-2|TRBJ2-5|NA|NA
CASSESLADAQETQYF
TGCGCCAGCAGTGAGTCCCTGGCAGACGCACAAGAGACCCAGTACTTC
>TRBV2|TRBJ1-6|NA|NA
CASTWLVLGPGGSPLHF
TGTGCCAGCACTTGGTTAGTTTTGGGGCCCGGCGGTTCACCCCTCCACTTT
>TRBV2|TRBJ1-1|NA|TRBD1
CASSLQGANTEAFF
TGTGCCAGCAGTTTACAGGGGGCTAATACTGAAGCTTTCTTT
>TRBV7-2|TRBJ1-5|once|NA
CASSLSRTDQPQHF
TGTGCCAGCAGCTTAAGCAGGACGGATCAGCCCCAGCATTTT
>TRBV19|TRBJ1-4|NA|NA
CASKGGQGLNEKLFF
TGTGCCAGTAAGGGTGGGCAGGGCCTTAATGAAAAACTGTTTTTT
>TRBV5-1|TRBJ1-5|NA|NA
CASSPGRGSGQPQHF
TGCGCCAGCAGCCCCGGGAGGGGGTCGGGGCAGCCCCAGCATTTT
>TRBV9|TRBJ2-7|few|TRBD2
CASSKTSEPYEQYF
TGTGCCAGCAGCAAGACTAGCGAACCCTACGAGCAGTACTTC
>TRBV6-1|TRBJ2-2|few|TRBD1
CASSGDPGTGVTGELFF
TGTGCCAGCAGTGGAGATCCCGGGACAGGGGTCACCGGGGAGCTGTTTTTT
>TRBV28|TRBJ1-1|NA|NA
CASSFPGDTEAFF
TGTGCCAGCAGTTTTCCAGGGGACACTGAAGCTTTCTTT
>TRBV7-2|TRBJ2-7|NA|TRBD1
CASIIGTGRNEQYF
TGTGCCAGCATAATTGGGACAGGGCGAAACGAGCAGTACTTC
>TRBV9|TRBJ2-1|NA|TRBD2
CASSLSGSSYNEQFF
TGTGCCAGCAGCCTCAGCGGGAGTTCCTACAATGAGCAGTTCTTC
>TRBV18|TRBJ1-5|once|NA
CASSPARGGNQPQHF
TGTGCCAGCTCACCAGCCAGGGGCGGCAATCAGCCCCAGCATTTT
>TRBV5-4|TRBJ2-1|NA|NA
CASSLPSNEQFF
TGTGCCAGCAGCTTGCCAAGCAATGAGCAGTTCTTC
>TRBV29-1|TRBJ2-3|NA|TRBD2
CSVVGLAGFRGDTQYF
TGCAGCGTTGTGGGACTAGCGGGCTTTAGAGGGGATACGCAGTATTTT